The 8 T cell receptor beta chains reported below all come from one sample, sequenced in a study of early T cells in non-severe SARS-CoV-2 infection. In TCRdb, the 5' RACE reads were re-called with MiXCR into one record per CDR3 protein. This table holds approximately 22,000 distinct CDR3 sequences, approximately 5.7% found once. This material consisted of whole blood, taken at baseline. Every receptor here comes from an adult who was a healthcare worker with PCR-confirmed SARS-CoV-2 infection or an uninfected control (not recorded which).

The V gene is TRBV19, the J gene TRBJ2-7; possibly TRBD1 or TRBD2 for D (5 bases each). There are 15 residues in the CDR3. Germline CDR1 LNHDA, CDR2 SQIVND (reference sequence). Between the trimmed V and J ends, which lost 5 bases and 2 bases, there was a span of 16 bases. Here the CDR3 DNA reads TGTGCCAGTAGTTTTCCCAGGGAGTCTACCTACGAGCAGTACTTC. This gives the protein CASSFPRESTYEQYF. Variable domain in full (rest from reference TRBV19 and TRBJ2-7): DGGITQSPKYLFRKEGQNVTLSCEQNLNHDAMYWYRQDPGQGLRLIYYSQIVNDFQKGDIAEGYSVSREKKESFPLTVTSAQKNPTAFYLCASSFPRESTYEQYFGPGTRLTVT.

This clonotype was observed many times. This rearrangement joins TRBV5-1 to TRBJ2-7; D is unclear. This CDR3 spans 14 amino acids. Per the germline V gene, CDR1 is SGHRS and CDR2 is YFSETQ. V shed 4 bases and J shed 0 bases, with 11 bases lying between them. The CDR3 DNA reads TGCGCCAGCAGCCCGACGGATTACTCCTACGAGCAGTACTTC. Protein product: CASSPTDYSYEQYF.

This clonotype was observed a handful of times. The gene calls are TRBV7-3 and TRBJ1-6; TRBD1 matches 7 bases. The V gene end was trimmed by 1 base and the J gene end by 4 bases; junction bases not matched to a gene: 4. The CDR3 sequence is 16 residues long. CDR1 is SGHTA and CDR2 is FQGTGA in the germline V gene. The CDR3 DNA reads TGTGCCAGCAGCTTAATAGGGGGCCAATATAATTCACCCCTCCACTTT. Translating it yields CASSLIGGQYNSPLHF.

In its sample, this clonotype is medium-sized (0.01 to 0.1%). The rearrangement links TRBV4-3 to TRBJ2-2; TRBD1 might be the D (5 bases). Trimming stripped 1 base from V and 9 bases from J, with 21 bases between. The germline CDR1 and CDR2 sequences are LGHNA and YSLEER. This CDR3 spans 17 amino acids. CDR3 coding DNA: TGCGCCAGCAGCCAAGCCAAGACCAGGGCCGCTGGAAGGGAGCTGTTTTTT. It specifies CASSQAKTRAAGRELFF.

This clonotype was seen repeatedly, ten times or more. The chain uses TRBV7-6 and TRBJ2-2; D gene unclear. The CDR3 loop spans 14 amino acids. Germline-derived CDR1 and CDR2 are SGHVS and FNYEAQ. Between the trimmed V and J ends, which lost 1 base and 3 bases, there was a span of 6 bases. CDR3 residues: CASSLVEDTGELFF. CDR3 in DNA: TGTGCCAGCAGCTTAGTAGAGGACACCGGGGAGCTGTTTTTT.

This clonotype was observed at least ten times. V is TRBV7-8 and J is TRBJ2-3; TRBD2 is a possible D gene (6 bases). V gave up 1 base and J gave up 0 bases, with 11 bases separating them. Germline V gene sequence: CDR1 SGHVS, CDR2 FQNEAQ. This CDR3 comprises 16 residues. CDR3 amino acids: CASSLVAGRSTDTQYF. CDR3 DNA sequence: TGTGCCAGCAGCTTAGTCGCAGGGAGGAGCACAGATACGCAGTATTTT.

Only a few counts were recorded for this clonotype. This sequence joins TRBV7-6 and TRBJ2-5; D uncertain. The CDR3 has 13 residues. V was trimmed by 5 bases and J by 4 bases, leaving 11 bases between them. Germline values: CDR1 SGHVS, CDR2 FNYEAQ. This CDR3 is CASSPSYGETQYF. The CDR3, as DNA: TGTGCCAGCAGCCCCTCGTATGGAGAGACCCAGTACTTC.

The sample holds many counts of this clonotype. The V call is TRBV7-3, the J call TRBJ2-5; TRBD2 matches 8 bases. After removal of 4 bases from V and 5 bases from J, the junction contained 9 bases not matched to a gene. Germline assignment: CDR1 SGHTA and CDR2 FQGTGA. This CDR3 is 15 amino acids long. The CDR3 DNA reads TGTGCCAGCAGCTATCAGGGACTAGTAGGCGAGACCCAGTACTTC. Protein sequence: CASSYQGLVGETQYF.